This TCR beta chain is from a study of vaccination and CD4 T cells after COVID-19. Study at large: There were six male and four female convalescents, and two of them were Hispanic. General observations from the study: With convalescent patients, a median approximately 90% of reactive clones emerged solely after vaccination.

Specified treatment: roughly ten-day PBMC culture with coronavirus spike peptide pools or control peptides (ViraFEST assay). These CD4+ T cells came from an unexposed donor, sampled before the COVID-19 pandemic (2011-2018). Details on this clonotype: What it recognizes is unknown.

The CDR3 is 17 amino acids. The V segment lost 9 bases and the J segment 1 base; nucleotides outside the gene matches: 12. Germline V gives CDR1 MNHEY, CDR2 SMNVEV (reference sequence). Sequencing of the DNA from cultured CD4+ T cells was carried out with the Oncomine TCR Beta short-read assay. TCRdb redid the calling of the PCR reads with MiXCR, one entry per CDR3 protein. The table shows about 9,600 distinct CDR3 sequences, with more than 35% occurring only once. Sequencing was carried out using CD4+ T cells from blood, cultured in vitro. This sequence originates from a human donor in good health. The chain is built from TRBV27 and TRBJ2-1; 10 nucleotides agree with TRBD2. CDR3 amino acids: CASSSSGGPTSYNEQFF. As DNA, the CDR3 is TGTGCCAGTTCTTCTAGCGGGGGCCCTACTTCCTACAATGAGCAGTTCTTC.